The 14 T cell receptor beta chains below all came from one sample that was sequenced in a study of technical replicates of blood from a handful of donors. Repertoires were generated with immunoSEQ multiplex PCR, while TCRdb's copy carries only in-frame clones and drops some. The sample has approximately 75,000 clones, approximately 96% seen once. The material sequenced was T cells isolated from PBMCs. The receptor source for this set is a human donor in good health.

With regard to this clone: The junction departs from the called germline gene at one end, perhaps through a read error. The chain uses TRBV6-4 and TRBJ2-7; 7 bases align to TRBD1. The CDR3 extends over 14 amino acids. Germline CDR1 is MRHNA and CDR2 is SNTAGT. The CDR3 DNA follows: TGTGCCAGCAGCATTGAACAGGGGTCCTCCGAGCAGTACTTC. Translation gives CASSIEQGSSEQYF.

The V gene is TRBV10-3, the J gene TRBJ2-5; D not resolved. Looked up from germline, CDR1 is ENHRY and CDR2 is SYGVKD. The CDR3 runs to 13 residues. V was clipped by 10 bases and J by 4 bases, with 16 bases between them. The CDR3 DNA reads TGTGCCACCAGAGACTGGAGCCTAGAGACCCAGTACTTC. This sequence encodes CATRDWSLETQYF.

The V and J genes are TRBV11-3 and TRBJ2-1; D is unresolved. Germline CDR1 is SGHNT and CDR2 is YENEEA. With 1 base removed from V and 9 bases from J, the gap between germline ends came to 10 bases. The CDR3 totals 13 residues. The CDR3 region is CASSLASLGEQFF. The CDR3 bases are TGTGCCAGCAGCTTAGCAAGCCTAGGTGAGCAGTTCTTC.

This clone was counted a single time. The CDR3 bases are TGCAGCGTTGAAGGGACAGGGCTGAATGAGCAGTTCTTC. Translation: CSVEGTGLNEQFF. The chain recombines TRBV29-1 with TRBJ2-1, with 8 bases lining up with TRBD1. The J segment lost 7 bases and the V segment lost 1 base, leaving 3 bases of the junction unmatched. CDR1 and CDR2 from the germline V gene are SQVTM and ANQGSEA. This CDR3 has 13 amino acids.

V gene TRBV29-1 combines with J gene TRBJ1-1; D is unresolved. In germline, CDR1 is SQVTM, CDR2 ANQGSEA. The CDR3 consists of 11 residues. With 3 bases removed from V and 0 bases from J, the gap between germline ends came to 2 bases. CDR3 residues: CSVDMNTEAFF. CDR3 coding DNA: TGCAGCGTTGACATGAACACTGAAGCTTTCTTT.

The chain is built from TRBV5-1 and TRBJ2-3, with no clear D. V dropped 1 base and J dropped 4 bases, with 16 bases sitting between them. The CDR3 loop spans 16 amino acids. Germline V gene data show CDR1 as SGHRS and CDR2 as YFSETQ. The CDR3 loop is CASSLSGGALPDTQYF. CDR3 sequence (DNA): TGCGCCAGCAGCTTGTCTGGTGGAGCTCTCCCAGATACGCAGTATTTT.

This chain connects TRBV19 to TRBJ2-7; TRBD2 matches 7 bases. Germline CDR1 LNHDA, CDR2 SQIVND (reference sequence). The CDR3 length is 16 residues. V lost 5 bases, J lost 3 bases, and 13 bases stayed unmatched. The CDR3 DNA follows: TGTGCCAGTAGTTCCCGGCCCGGGACTACCATCTACGAGCAGTACTTC. This encodes CASSSRPGTTIYEQYF.

The chain links TRBV21-1 to TRBJ2-2; the table's D gene call, TRBD2, was not cross checked with the DNA. TRBV21-1 is a recognized pseudogene. CDR3 length: 13 amino acids. The CDR3 DNA follows: TGTGCCAGCAGCAAAGCTCTTCCCGGGGAGCTGTTTTTT. It codes for CASSKALPGELFF.

This clone is termed medium-sized. In DNA form, the CDR3 reads TGTGCCAGTAGTGTGACTACGAAAGGGGGCTACACCTTC. Its protein is CASSVTTKGGYTF. V gene TRBV19 combines with J gene TRBJ1-2; D is uncertain. Trimming took off 5 bases at V and 8 bases at J, with 15 bases between the two ends. The CDR3 consists of 13 residues. Germline loops: CDR1 LNHDA, CDR2 SQIVND (reference sequence). Full variable domain (outside the CDR3, taken from reference TRBV19 and TRBJ1-2): DGGITQSPKYLFRKEGQNVTLSCEQNLNHDAMYWYRQDPGQGLRLIYYSQIVNDFQKGDIAEGYSVSREKKESFPLTVTSAQKNPTAFYLCASSVTTKGGYTFGSGTRLTVV.

V usage is TRBV9 and J usage is TRBJ2-2; the match to TRBD2 covers 8 bases. The trim removed 4 bases at V and 6 bases at J, leaving 11 bases unmatched. Germline V CDR1 and CDR2: SGDLS, YYNGEE. This CDR3 has 16 amino acids. The CDR3 nucleotides read TGTGCCAGCAGCCCGCAGATTAGCGGGGCGGCCGGGGAGCTGTTTTTT. It translates to CASSPQISGAAGELFF.

This chain joins TRBV7-3 and TRBJ2-1; the match to TRBD2 covers 8 bases. The CDR3 length is 15 residues. In germline, CDR1 is SGHTA, CDR2 FQGTGA. The trim removed 8 bases at V and 6 bases at J, leaving 12 bases unmatched. The CDR3 loop is CASSLVAGGINEQFF. The CDR3 DNA reads TGTGCCAGCTCACTAGTGGCGGGAGGAATCAATGAGCAGTTCTTC.

This sequence joins TRBV5-1 and TRBJ1-1; 8 bases fit TRBD1. Germline loops: CDR1 SGHRS, CDR2 YFSETQ. Trimming removed 2 bases from V and 5 bases from J; junction bases left unmatched: 8. The length of the CDR3 is 15 residues. The CDR3 coding sequence is TGCGCCAGCAGCTTACAACAGGGGGTGGGGACTGAAGCTTTCTTT. Translated, it gives CASSLQQGVGTEAFF.

The CDR3 nucleotides read TGTGCCAGCAGCCCACCGACAGGGTCCGGGGAGCTGTTTTTT. The encoded protein is CASSPPTGSGELFF. V gene TRBV7-9 combines with J gene TRBJ2-2; 7 bases line up with TRBD1. The CDR3 runs 14 residues. With V trimmed by 5 bases and J by 6 bases, 6 bases remained unmatched. CDR1 and CDR2 (germline): SEHNR, FQNEAQ (reference sequence).

This sequence joins TRBV6-5 and TRBJ1-2; D unresolved. From germline, CDR1 is MNHEY and CDR2 SVGAGI. The CDR3 covers 14 residues. V lost 0 bases and J 7 bases, leaving 12 bases between the germline ends. Here the CDR3 reads CASSYSEGRSGYTF. The CDR3 bases are TGTGCCAGCAGTTACTCGGAGGGCCGGAGTGGCTACACCTTC.